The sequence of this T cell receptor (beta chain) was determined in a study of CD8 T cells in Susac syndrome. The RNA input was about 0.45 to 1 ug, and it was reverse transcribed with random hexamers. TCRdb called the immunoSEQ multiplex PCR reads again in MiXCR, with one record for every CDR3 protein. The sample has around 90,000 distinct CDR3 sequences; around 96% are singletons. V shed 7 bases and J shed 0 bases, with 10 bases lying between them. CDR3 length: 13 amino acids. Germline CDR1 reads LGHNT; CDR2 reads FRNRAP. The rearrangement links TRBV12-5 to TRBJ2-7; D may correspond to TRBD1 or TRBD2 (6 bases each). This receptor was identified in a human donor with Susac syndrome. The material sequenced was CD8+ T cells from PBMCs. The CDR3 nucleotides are TGTGCTAGTGCCGGGGGCCACTCCTACGAGCAGTACTTC. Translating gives CASAGGHSYEQYF.